This is a list of T cell receptor beta chains from one sample in a study of blood T cell repertoires in COVID-19. The table came from immunoSEQ multiplex PCR; TCRdb's copy has only in-frame clones and leaves some out. This table has more than 110,000 clones, over 60% appearing once. The sequencing input was peripheral blood. These receptor sequences come from a woman older than 75 with active or convalescent COVID-19. The CDR3 runs from the conserved cysteine through the conserved F or W. The D gene is left open where the match is weak. The listing skips clone size in some rows; elsewhere it reads once, few, many or a size class.

J | D | size | V | DNA | CDR3
TRBJ1-4 | . | few | TRBV5-1 | TGCGCCAGCAGCTTGACAGCAACTAATGAAAAACTGTTTTTT | CASSLTATNEKLFF
TRBJ2-3 | TRBD2 | . | TRBV19 | TGTGCCAGTAGTATTGGTGCGGGGGGGCCGGCAGATACGCAGTATTTT | CASSIGAGGPADTQYF
TRBJ1-2 | TRBD1 | . | TRBV9 | TGTGCCAGCAGCGACCAAAAGACAGGGGAAGACTATGGCTACACCTTC | CASSDQKTGEDYGYTF
TRBJ1-5 | . | once | TRBV30 | TGTGCCTGGAGTGAACAGGGCGGTCAGCCCCAGCATTTT | CAWSEQGGQPQHF
TRBJ2-2 | . | . | TRBV7-9 | TGTGCCAGCAGCCCCCGGGACATATACACCGGGGAGCTGTTTTTT | CASSPRDIYTGELFF
TRBJ2-7 | . | many | TRBV11-3 | TGTGCCAGCAGCCACGCCAGCGACGAGCAGTACTTC | CASSHASDEQYF
TRBJ1-2 | . | . | TRBV28 | TGTGCCAGCAGTATCCGGGGAGGTCTGTATGGCTACACCTTC | CASSIRGGLYGYTF
TRBJ1-2 | . | . | TRBV9 | TGTGCCAGCAGCGTAGGGGACAATCAACCCTATGGCTACACCTTC | CASSVGDNQPYGYTF
TRBJ1-4 | . | . | TRBV30 | TGTGCCTGGAGAAAGTCTGGGACTACGACCGAAAAACTGTTTTTT | CAWRKSGTTTEKLFF
TRBJ1-5 | TRBD1 | many | TRBV5-8 | TGTGCCAGCAGCTTGGCGGGGACAGGCTCCTCGCCCCAGCATTTT | CASSLAGTGSSPQHF
TRBJ2-7 | . | few | TRBV7-2 | TGTGCCAGCAGCTTAGGTAAACCGGGACAACCGTCCTACGAGCAGTACTTC | CASSLGKPGQPSYEQYF
TRBJ1-1 | . | . | TRBV7-9 | TGTGCCAGCAGCTTAGTTGCGGGGGGGAGGACTGAAGCTTTCTTT | CASSLVAGGRTEAFF
TRBJ2-1 | TRBD2 | . | TRBV4-3 | TGCGCCAGCAGCCAGAGCGGGGGGGCCTGGAATGAGCAGTTCTTC | CASSQSGGAWNEQFF
TRBJ2-2 | . | . | TRBV18 | TGTGCCAGCTCGCAGGGCTCCGGGGAGCTGTTTTTT | CASSQGSGELFF
TRBJ1-5 | . | . | TRBV24-1 | TGTGCCCCTTACAGGGTGGGAAATCAGCCCCAGCATTTT | CAPYRVGNQPQHF
TRBJ1-2 | . | . | TRBV2 | TGTGCCAGCAGTGCGTTCTATGGCTACACCTTC | CASSAFYGYTF
TRBJ2-3 | TRBD1 | . | TRBV7-7 | TGTGCTAGCAGCTTAGCACAGGGGAAATCAGATACGCAGTATTTT | CASSLAQGKSDTQYF
TRBJ1-5 | . | . | TRBV6-1 | TGTGCCAGCAGTGAAGAGGTGCAGAGGCGAAATCAGCCCCAGCATTTT | CASSEEVQRRNQPQHF
TRBJ2-7 | . | . | TRBV4-1 | TGCGCCAGCAGCCAGCGGGACCCGAGTTACGAGCAGTACTTC | CASSQRDPSYEQYF
TRBJ1-2 | TRBD1 | . | TRBV29-1 | TGCAGCGTTGCCCAGACAGGGAACTATGGCTACACCTTC | CSVAQTGNYGYTF
TRBJ1-2 | . | . | TRBV20-1 | TGCAGTGCTAGTGTCCAGGGGCAGAACTATGGCTACACCTTC | CSASVQGQNYGYTF
TRBJ2-7 | TRBD2 | many | TRBV6-5 | TGTGCCAGCAGTAGGACTAGCCCTACTAACGAGCAGTACTTC | CASSRTSPTNEQYF
TRBJ1-2 | TRBD1 | . | TRBV19 | TGTGCCAGCCAGGGGGACGACTATGGCTACACCTTC | CASQGDDYGYTF
TRBJ2-7 | . | . | TRBV15 | TGTGCCACCAGCAGAGATGTCCGGGGCGAGCAGTACTTC | CATSRDVRGEQYF
TRBJ1-4 | . | . | TRBV7-2 | TGTGCCAGCAGCCTACAGGGTTTAGCGAATGAAAAACTGTTTTTT | CASSLQGLANEKLFF
TRBJ1-4 | . | . | TRBV27 | TGTGCCAGCAGTTTATTGGCCGACTCTAATGAAAAACTGTTTTTT | CASSLLADSNEKLFF
TRBJ1-5 | . | . | TRBV7-9 | TGTGCCAGCAGCCCGACTTTGGTCGGTCAGCCCCAGCATTTT | CASSPTLVGQPQHF
TRBJ2-5 | TRBD1 | . | TRBV7-9 | TGTGCCAGCAGCATCGACAGGGGCCAAGAGACCCAGTACTTC | CASSIDRGQETQYF
TRBJ2-5 | TRBD1 | once | TRBV4-1 | TGCGCCAGCAGCCACGCCGGGACAGGGACCTCGGGGACCCAGTACTTC | CASSHAGTGTSGTQYF
TRBJ1-4 | . | once | TRBV19 | . | CASSEGWGQFFGSEKLFF
TRBJ1-1 | TRBD1 | . | TRBV10-3 | TGTGCCATCAGGGGTTCAGGGGGCTTGAACACTGAAGCTTTCTTT | CAIRGSGGLNTEAFF
TRBJ1-6 | TRBD1 | . | TRBV6-6 | TGTGCCAGCAGCGTAGACAGGGAGAATGGTTCACCCCTCCACTTT | CASSVDRENGSPLHF
TRBJ1-2 | . | . | TRBV5-8 | TGTGCCAGCAGCCTGAGCGGAGGGAGCAACTATGGCTACACCTTC | CASSLSGGSNYGYTF